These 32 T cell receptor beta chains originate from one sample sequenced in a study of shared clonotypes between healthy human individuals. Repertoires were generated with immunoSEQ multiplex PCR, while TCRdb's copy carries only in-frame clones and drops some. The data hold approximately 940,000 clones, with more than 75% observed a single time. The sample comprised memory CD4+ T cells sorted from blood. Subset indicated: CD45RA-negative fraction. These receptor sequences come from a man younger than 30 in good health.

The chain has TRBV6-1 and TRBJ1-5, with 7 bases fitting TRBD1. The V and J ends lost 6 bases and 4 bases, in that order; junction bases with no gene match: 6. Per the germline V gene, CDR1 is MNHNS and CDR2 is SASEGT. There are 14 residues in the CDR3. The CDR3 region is CASSPMGQNQPQHF. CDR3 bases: TGTGCCAGCAGCCCTATGGGACAGAATCAGCCCCAGCATTTT.

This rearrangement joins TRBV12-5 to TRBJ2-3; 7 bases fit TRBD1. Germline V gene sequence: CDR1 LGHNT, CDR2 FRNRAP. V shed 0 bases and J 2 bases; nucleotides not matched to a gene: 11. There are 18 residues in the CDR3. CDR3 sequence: CASGLVHITGEVTDTQYF. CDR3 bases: TGTGCTAGTGGTTTGGTCCACATAACAGGGGAAGTCACAGATACGCAGTATTTT.

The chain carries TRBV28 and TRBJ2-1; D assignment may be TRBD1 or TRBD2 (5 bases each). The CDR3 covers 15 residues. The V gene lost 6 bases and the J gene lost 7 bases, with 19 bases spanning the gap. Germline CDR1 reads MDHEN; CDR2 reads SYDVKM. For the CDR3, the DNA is TGTGCCAGCAGCTGGCCGGGGCTTCAGACTAATGAGCAGTTCTTC. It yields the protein CASSWPGLQTNEQFF. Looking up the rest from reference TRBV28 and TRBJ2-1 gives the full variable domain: DVKVTQSSRYLVKRTGEKVFLECVQDMDHENMFWYRQDPGLGLRLIYFSYDVKMKEKGDIPEGYSVSREKKERFSLILESASTNQTSMYLCASSWPGLQTNEQFFGPGTRLTVL.

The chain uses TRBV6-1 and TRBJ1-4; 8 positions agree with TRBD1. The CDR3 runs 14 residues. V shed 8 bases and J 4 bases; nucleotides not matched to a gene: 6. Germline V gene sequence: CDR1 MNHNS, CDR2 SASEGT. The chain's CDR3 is CASGGQGDNEKLFF. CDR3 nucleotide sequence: TGTGCCAGCGGCGGACAGGGTGATAATGAAAAACTGTTTTTT.

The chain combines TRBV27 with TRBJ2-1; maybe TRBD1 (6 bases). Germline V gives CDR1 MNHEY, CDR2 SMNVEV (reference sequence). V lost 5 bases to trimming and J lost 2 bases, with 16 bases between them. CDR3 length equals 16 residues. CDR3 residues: CASSPSGTPAYNEQFF. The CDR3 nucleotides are TGTGCCAGCAGTCCCTCCGGGACACCAGCCTACAATGAGCAGTTCTTC.

CDR3 sequence reads: CASSGDRYEQYF. CDR3 DNA: TGTGCCAGCAGCGGAGATCGTTACGAGCAGTACTTC. V usage is TRBV9 and J usage is TRBJ2-7; D gene ambiguous. Germline V gene data show CDR1 as SGDLS and CDR2 as YYNGEE. Trimming pared 3 bases from V and 4 bases from J, leaving 8 bases between. The CDR3 sequence is 12 residues long.

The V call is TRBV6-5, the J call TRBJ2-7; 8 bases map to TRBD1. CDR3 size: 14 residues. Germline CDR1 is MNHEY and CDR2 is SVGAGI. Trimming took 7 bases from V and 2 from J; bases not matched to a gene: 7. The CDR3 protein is CASKGRGQAYEQYF. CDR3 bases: TGTGCCAGCAAAGGGCGGGGACAGGCCTACGAGCAGTACTTC.

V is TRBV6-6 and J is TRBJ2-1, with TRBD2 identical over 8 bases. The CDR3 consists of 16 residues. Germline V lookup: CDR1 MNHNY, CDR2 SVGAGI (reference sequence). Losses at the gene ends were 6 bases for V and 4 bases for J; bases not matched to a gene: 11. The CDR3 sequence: CASSWAAGVAYNEQFF. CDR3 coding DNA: TGTGCCAGCAGCTGGGCAGCGGGAGTGGCTTACAATGAGCAGTTCTTC.

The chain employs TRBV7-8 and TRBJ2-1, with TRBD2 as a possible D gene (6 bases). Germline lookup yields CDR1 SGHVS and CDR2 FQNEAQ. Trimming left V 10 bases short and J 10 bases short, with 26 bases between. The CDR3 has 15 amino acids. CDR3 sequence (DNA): TGTGCCACCAACCCCTACCGGGAGTATGTCTGGGAGCAGTTCTTC. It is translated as CATNPYREYVWEQFF.

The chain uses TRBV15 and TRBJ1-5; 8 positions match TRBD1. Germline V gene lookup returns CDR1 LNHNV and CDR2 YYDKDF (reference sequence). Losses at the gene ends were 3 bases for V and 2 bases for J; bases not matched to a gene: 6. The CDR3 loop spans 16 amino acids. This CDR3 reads CATSSEIQGGNQPQHF. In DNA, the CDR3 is TGTGCCACCAGCAGTGAGATACAGGGGGGCAATCAGCCCCAGCATTTT.

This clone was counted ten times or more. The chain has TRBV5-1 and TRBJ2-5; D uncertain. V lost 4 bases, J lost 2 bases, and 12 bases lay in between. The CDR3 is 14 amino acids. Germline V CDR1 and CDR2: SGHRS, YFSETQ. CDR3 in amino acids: CASSPGGTQETQYF. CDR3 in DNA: TGCGCCAGCAGCCCGGGCGGCACGCAAGAGACCCAGTACTTC.

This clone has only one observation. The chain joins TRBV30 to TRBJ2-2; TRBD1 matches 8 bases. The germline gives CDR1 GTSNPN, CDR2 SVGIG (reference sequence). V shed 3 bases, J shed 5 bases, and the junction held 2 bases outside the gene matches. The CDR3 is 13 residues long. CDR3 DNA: TGTGCCTGGAGGAACAGGGGGACCGGGGAGCTGTTTTTT. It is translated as CAWRNRGTGELFF.

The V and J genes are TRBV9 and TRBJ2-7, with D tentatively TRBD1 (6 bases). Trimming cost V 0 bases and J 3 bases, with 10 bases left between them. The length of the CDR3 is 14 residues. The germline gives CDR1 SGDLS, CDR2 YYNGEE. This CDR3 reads CASSVGDRNYEQYF. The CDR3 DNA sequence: TGTGCCAGCAGCGTAGGTGACAGGAACTACGAGCAGTACTTC.

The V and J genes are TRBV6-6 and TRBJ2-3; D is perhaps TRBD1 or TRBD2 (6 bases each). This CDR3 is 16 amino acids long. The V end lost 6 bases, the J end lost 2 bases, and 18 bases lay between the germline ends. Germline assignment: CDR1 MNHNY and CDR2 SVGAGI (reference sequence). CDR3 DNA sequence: TGTGCCAGCAGGGGCCGGGCGGGACACCTCACAGATACGCAGTATTTT. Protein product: CASRGRAGHLTDTQYF.

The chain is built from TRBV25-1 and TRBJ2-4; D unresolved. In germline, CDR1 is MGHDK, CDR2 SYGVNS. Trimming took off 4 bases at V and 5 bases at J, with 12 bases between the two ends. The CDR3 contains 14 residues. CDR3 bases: TGTGCCAGCAGTGTTGGTGGGTCCCAAAACATTCAGTACTTC. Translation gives CASSVGGSQNIQYF.

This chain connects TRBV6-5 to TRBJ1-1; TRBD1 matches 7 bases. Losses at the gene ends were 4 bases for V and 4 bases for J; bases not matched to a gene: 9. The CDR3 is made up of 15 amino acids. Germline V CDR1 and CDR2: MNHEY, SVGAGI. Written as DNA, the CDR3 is TGTGCCAGCAGTTTTACGACAGGGAGGGGCACTGAAGCTTTCTTT. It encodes CASSFTTGRGTEAFF.

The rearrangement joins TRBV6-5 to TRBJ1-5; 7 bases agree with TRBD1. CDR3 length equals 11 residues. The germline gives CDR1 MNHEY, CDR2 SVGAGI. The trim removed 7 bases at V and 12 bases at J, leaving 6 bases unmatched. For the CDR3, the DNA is TGTGCCAGCACCTTCACAGGGGTCCAGCATTTT. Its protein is CASTFTGVQHF.

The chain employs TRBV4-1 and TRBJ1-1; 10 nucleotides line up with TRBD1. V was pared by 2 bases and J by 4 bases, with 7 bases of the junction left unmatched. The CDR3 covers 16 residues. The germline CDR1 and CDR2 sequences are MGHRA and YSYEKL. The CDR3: CASSQFRTGGLTEAFF. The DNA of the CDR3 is TGCGCCAGCAGCCAATTCCGGACAGGGGGTCTCACTGAAGCTTTCTTT.

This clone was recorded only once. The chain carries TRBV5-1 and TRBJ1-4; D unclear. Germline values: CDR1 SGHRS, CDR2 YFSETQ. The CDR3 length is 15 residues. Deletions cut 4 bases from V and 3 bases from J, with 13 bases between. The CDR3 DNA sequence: TGCGCCAGCAGCCAAACCTCCCGGGCTAATGAAAAACTGTTTTTT. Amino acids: CASSQTSRANEKLFF.

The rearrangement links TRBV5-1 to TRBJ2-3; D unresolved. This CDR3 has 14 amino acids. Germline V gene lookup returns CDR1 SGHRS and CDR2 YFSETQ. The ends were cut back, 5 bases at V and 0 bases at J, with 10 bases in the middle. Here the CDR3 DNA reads TGCGCCAGCAGTTCGGGCTTCAGCACAGATACGCAGTATTTT. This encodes CASSSGFSTDTQYF.

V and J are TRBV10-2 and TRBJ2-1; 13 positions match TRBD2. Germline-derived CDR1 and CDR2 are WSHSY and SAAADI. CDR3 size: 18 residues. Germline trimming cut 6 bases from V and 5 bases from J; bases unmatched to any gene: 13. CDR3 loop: CASRGRTSGRMGNNEQFF. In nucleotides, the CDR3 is TGCGCCAGCAGGGGACGGACTAGCGGGAGAATGGGCAACAATGAGCAGTTCTTC.

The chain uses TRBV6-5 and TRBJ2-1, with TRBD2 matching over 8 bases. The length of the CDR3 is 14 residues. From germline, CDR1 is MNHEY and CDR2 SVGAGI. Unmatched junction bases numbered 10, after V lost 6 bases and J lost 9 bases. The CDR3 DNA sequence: TGTGCCAGCAGCTATCGGGGGGGCCTAAGTGAGCAGTTCTTC. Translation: CASSYRGGLSEQFF.

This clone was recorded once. CDR3 sequence (DNA): TGTGCCAACCCTGGACAGGGCCTTGAAGCTTTCTTT. As protein: CANPGQGLEAFF. The chain employs TRBV19 and TRBJ1-1; TRBD1 aligns across 8 bases. The junction had 8 bases not matched to a gene; V was cut back by 10 bases and J by 7 bases. The germline gives CDR1 LNHDA, CDR2 SQIVND (reference sequence). This CDR3 has 12 residues.

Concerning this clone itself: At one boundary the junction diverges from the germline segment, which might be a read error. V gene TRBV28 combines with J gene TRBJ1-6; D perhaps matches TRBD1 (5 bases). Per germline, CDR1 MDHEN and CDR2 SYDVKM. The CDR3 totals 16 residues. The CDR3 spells CASRLLQASRYSPLHF. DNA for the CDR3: TGTGCCAGCAGATTATTACAGGCGTCGAGATATTCACCCCTCCACTTT.

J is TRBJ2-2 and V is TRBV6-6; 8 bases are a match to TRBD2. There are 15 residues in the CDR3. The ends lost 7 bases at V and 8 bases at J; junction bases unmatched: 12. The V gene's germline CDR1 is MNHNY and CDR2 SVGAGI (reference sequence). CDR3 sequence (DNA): TGTGCCAGCACCCGGGGTAGCGGGAAAGGAGGGGAGCTGTTTTTT. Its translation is CASTRGSGKGGELFF.

The CDR3 nucleotides read TGTGCCAGCAGCAAAGTCCCACTCCTTCATGGCTACAATGAGCAGTTCTTC. It yields the protein CASSKVPLLHGYNEQFF. The rearrangement links TRBV21-1 to TRBJ2-1; the table's D call, TRBD2, has no DNA check behind it. TRBV21-1 is given as a pseudogene. The CDR3 is made up of 17 amino acids.

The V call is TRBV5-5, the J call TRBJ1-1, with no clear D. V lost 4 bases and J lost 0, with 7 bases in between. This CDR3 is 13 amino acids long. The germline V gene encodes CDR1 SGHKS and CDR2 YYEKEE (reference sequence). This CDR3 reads CASSAQVNTEAFF. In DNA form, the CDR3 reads TGTGCCAGCAGCGCCCAGGTGAACACTGAAGCTTTCTTT.

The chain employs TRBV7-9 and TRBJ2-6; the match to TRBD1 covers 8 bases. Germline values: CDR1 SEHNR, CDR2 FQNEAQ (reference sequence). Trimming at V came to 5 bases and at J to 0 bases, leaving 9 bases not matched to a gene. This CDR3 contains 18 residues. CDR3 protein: CASSPRTGFISGANVLTF. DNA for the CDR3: TGTGCCAGCAGCCCTCGGACAGGGTTTATCTCTGGGGCCAACGTCCTGACTTTC.

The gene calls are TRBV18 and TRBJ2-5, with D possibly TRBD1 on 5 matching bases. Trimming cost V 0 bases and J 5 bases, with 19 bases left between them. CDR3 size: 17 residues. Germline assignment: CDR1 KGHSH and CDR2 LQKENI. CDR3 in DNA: TGTGCCAGCTCACCACCGGATTTAGGGGAATACGGGGAGACCCAGTACTTC. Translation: CASSPPDLGEYGETQYF.

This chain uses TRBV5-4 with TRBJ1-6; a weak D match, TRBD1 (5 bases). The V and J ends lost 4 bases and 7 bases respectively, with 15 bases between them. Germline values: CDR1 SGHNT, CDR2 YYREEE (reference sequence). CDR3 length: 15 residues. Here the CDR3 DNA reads TGTGCCAGCAGCCTTACAGGTCTGGGAAATTCACCCCTCCACTTT. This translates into CASSLTGLGNSPLHF.

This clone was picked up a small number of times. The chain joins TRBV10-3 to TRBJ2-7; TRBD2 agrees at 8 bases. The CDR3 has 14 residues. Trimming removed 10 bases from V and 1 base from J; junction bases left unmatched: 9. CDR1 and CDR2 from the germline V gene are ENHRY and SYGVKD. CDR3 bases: TGTGCCACGGGGGGGCTAGCGGGTTCCTACGAGCAGTACTTC. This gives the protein CATGGLAGSYEQYF.

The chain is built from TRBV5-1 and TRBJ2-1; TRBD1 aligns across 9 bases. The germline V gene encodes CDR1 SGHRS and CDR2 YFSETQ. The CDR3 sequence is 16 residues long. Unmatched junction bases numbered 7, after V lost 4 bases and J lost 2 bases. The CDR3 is CASSLGDRAPYNEQFF. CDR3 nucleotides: TGCGCCAGCAGCCTGGGGGACAGGGCCCCCTACAATGAGCAGTTCTTC.